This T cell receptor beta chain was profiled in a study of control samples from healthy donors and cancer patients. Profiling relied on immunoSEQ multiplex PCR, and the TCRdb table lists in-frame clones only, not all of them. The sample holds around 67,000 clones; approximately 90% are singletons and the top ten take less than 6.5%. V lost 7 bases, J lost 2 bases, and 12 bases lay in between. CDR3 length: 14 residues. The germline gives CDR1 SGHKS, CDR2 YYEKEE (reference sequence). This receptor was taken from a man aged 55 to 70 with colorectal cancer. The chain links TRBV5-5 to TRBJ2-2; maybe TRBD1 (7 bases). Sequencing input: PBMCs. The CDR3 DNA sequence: TGTGCCAGCGGAGGGACAGTTAACACCGGGGAGCTGTTTTTT. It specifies CASGGTVNTGELFF.